A single sample is the source of the 13 T cell receptor beta chains below, sequenced in a study of identical twins. MiXCR, applied by TCRdb to the 5' RACE reads, yields one record per CDR3 protein. The table records about 900,000 distinct CDR3 sequences, 12% of them present only once. These records were also assigned to another study, of yellow fever vaccine responses in identical twins.

Sequences were obtained from PBMCs. These receptors were taken from a woman between 18 and 30 years old in good health.

The V call is TRBV10-3, the J call TRBJ2-1; 8 bases fit TRBD2. In germline, CDR1 is ENHRY, CDR2 SYGVKD. Trimming took 2 bases from V and 3 from J; bases not matched to a gene: 3. This CDR3 comprises 15 residues. CDR3: CAISEPGTSYNEQFF. The DNA for the CDR3 is TGTGCCATCAGTGAGCCCGGGACTAGCTACAATGAGCAGTTCTTC.

V gene TRBV9 combines with J gene TRBJ2-1; 12 bases agree with TRBD1. CDR3 length: 19 residues. CDR1 is SGDLS and CDR2 is YYNGEE in the germline V gene. V gave up 0 bases and J gave up 7 bases; unmatched junction bases: 14. The CDR3 reads CASSVAPLGGTGGRNEQFF. CDR3 nucleotide sequence: TGTGCCAGCAGCGTAGCGCCGCTGGGGGGGACAGGGGGCCGAAATGAGCAGTTCTTC.

This clonotype occurred many times. The chain links TRBV28 to TRBJ1-6; D remains ambiguous. Germline V lookup: CDR1 MDHEN, CDR2 SYDVKM. The CDR3 length is 15 residues. V was shortened by 10 bases and J by 7 bases, with 20 bases between the two germline ends. CDR3 amino acids: CATSLSGVPNSPLHF. The CDR3 bases are TGTGCCACCTCACTTTCCGGGGTACCCAATTCACCCCTCCACTTT.

The chain recombines TRBV29-1 with TRBJ2-1; 8 bases fit TRBD2. The length of the CDR3 is 12 residues. Per the germline V gene, CDR1 is SQVTM and CDR2 is ANQGSEA. V gave up 8 bases and J gave up 4 bases; unmatched junction bases: 4. The CDR3 nucleotides read TGCAGCATATTAGCGGGGTACAATGAGCAGTTCTTC. Translated, it gives CSILAGYNEQFF.

This sequence joins TRBV10-2 and TRBJ2-7, with 11 bases lining up with TRBD2. Trimming cost V 7 bases and J 4 bases; bases outside gene matches: 21. CDR1 and CDR2 from the germline V gene are WSHSY and SAAADI. This CDR3 has 19 amino acids. In DNA, the CDR3 is TGCGCCAGCACCGATATTAGCGGGAGGGCAAGTTGGAATTCATACGAGCAGTACTTC. Its protein product is CASTDISGRASWNSYEQYF.

This chain links TRBV11-2 with TRBJ2-3; 7 bases are shared with TRBD1. V lost 5 bases, J lost 0 bases, and 8 bases stayed unmatched. Germline V CDR1 and CDR2: SGHAT, FQNNGV. CDR3 length: 16 residues. The CDR3 region has the DNA TGTGCCAGCAGCCCGAGACAGGGTTACAGCACAGATACGCAGTATTTT. This codes for CASSPRQGYSTDTQYF.

This clonotype was counted a few times. V gene TRBV2 combines with J gene TRBJ2-7, with D perhaps TRBD1 (6 bases). V was shortened by 5 bases and J by 3 bases, with 14 bases between the two germline ends. Germline V gene data show CDR1 as SNHLY and CDR2 as FYNNEI. CDR3 length: 14 amino acids. The CDR3 loop is CASSRQEISYEQYF. CDR3 nucleotides: TGTGCCAGCAGTCGACAGGAAATAAGCTACGAGCAGTACTTC.

This clonotype was counted only a few times. The chain combines TRBV10-2 with TRBJ2-3; 15 bases are shared with TRBD2. This CDR3 region has 17 residues. Losses at the gene ends were 7 bases for V and 0 bases for J; bases not matched to a gene: 5. Germline V gives CDR1 WSHSY, CDR2 SAAADI. CDR3 amino acids: CASIRGTSGGSTDTQYF. The CDR3 region has the DNA TGCGCCAGCATTAGGGGGACTAGCGGGGGGAGCACAGATACGCAGTATTTT.

This clonotype was detected ten times or more. This chain connects TRBV6-1 to TRBJ1-5, with D tentatively TRBD1 (6 bases). The V end was cut by 6 bases, the J end by 5 bases, with 20 bases between. This CDR3 region has 16 residues. Germline values: CDR1 MNHNS, CDR2 SASEGT. The CDR3 protein is CASSLDSRGGDQPQHF. The CDR3 coding sequence is TGTGCCAGCAGCCTAGATTCCAGGGGTGGGGATCAGCCCCAGCATTTT.

This clonotype has at least ten counts. V gene TRBV2 combines with J gene TRBJ1-2, with 7 bases identical to TRBD1. Trimming at V came to 5 bases and at J to 4 bases, leaving 7 bases not matched to a gene. This CDR3 spans 14 amino acids. The germline gives CDR1 SNHLY, CDR2 FYNNEI. The DNA of the CDR3 is TGTGCCAGCAGTACCCCCGAGGGGGCCTATGGCTACACCTTC. It yields the protein CASSTPEGAYGYTF.

The V and J genes are TRBV12-3 or TRBV12-4 and TRBJ2-1; 11 bases are shared with TRBD2. V dropped 3 bases and J dropped 0; count of bases not matched to a gene: 7. There are 18 residues in the CDR3. CDR3 nucleotide sequence: TGTGCCAGCAGTTTGGGACTAGCGGACCAGAGCTCCTACAATGAGCAGTTCTTC. As protein: CASSLGLADQSSYNEQFF.

This clonotype was seen at least ten times. The chain recombines TRBV6-1 with TRBJ2-1; TRBD1 aligns across 8 bases. CDR3 size: 15 residues. In germline, CDR1 is MNHNS, CDR2 SASEGT. J lost 4 bases, V lost 7 bases, and 9 bases had no gene match. This chain's CDR3 is CASTDGTGSYNEQFF. The CDR3 DNA sequence: TGTGCCAGCACTGACGGGACAGGATCTTACAATGAGCAGTTCTTC.

The gene calls are TRBV24-1 and TRBJ2-1, with 13 bases identical to TRBD2. CDR1 and CDR2 from the germline V gene are KGHDR and SFDVKD. V was clipped by 2 bases and J by 4 bases; unmatched bases: 1. The CDR3 extends over 16 amino acids. The CDR3 nucleotides read TGTGCCACCAGTGATTCGGGACTAGCGGGATACAATGAGCAGTTCTTC. Amino acid sequence: CATSDSGLAGYNEQFF.